These T cell receptor beta chains were read from a single sample in a study of shared clonotypes between healthy human individuals. Repertoires were generated with immunoSEQ multiplex PCR, while TCRdb's copy carries only in-frame clones and drops some. This sample has around 2,000,000 clones, with around 96% found just once. Sample: naive CD8+ T cells sorted from blood. These receptors were taken from a man aged 18 to 29 in good health. Both conserved end residues are part of each CDR3. D genes are given only for firm matches. Clone size is stated in some rows and not others, as once, few, many or a class when expanded.

J | size | V | D | CDR3 | DNA
TRBJ1-5 | NA | TRBV7-9 | NA | CASSLVAGVGDQPQHF | TGTGCCAGCAGCTTAGTTGCAGGGGTCGGCGATCAGCCCCAGCATTTT
TRBJ1-5 | few | TRBV25-1 | NA | CASSEFDQPQHF | TGTGCCAGCAGTGAATTTGATCAGCCCCAGCATTTT
TRBJ2-1 | NA | TRBV19 | TRBD2 | CASSIDGTSGSDEQFF | TGTGCCAGTAGTATAGACGGGACTAGCGGGAGCGATGAGCAGTTCTTC
TRBJ2-3 | NA | TRBV5-4 | NA | CASSLVQASDTQYF | TGTGCCAGCAGCTTGGTGCAGGCTTCAGATACGCAGTATTTT
TRBJ1-1 | NA | TRBV9 | NA | CASSVAGSNTEAFF | TGTGCCAGCAGCGTAGCGGGGAGTAACACTGAAGCTTTCTTT
TRBJ1-1 | NA | TRBV28 | NA | CASSFTREAFF | TGTGCCAGCAGTTTTACCAGGGAAGCTTTCTTT
TRBJ1-2 | NA | TRBV6-5 | NA | CASSYVAGVDGYTF | TGTGCCAGCAGTTACGTCGCAGGGGTGGATGGCTACACCTTC
TRBJ2-3 | NA | TRBV7-9 | TRBD2 | CASSPPTSVDPRSTDTQYF | TGTGCCAGCAGCCCTCCTACTAGCGTAGACCCCAGAAGCACAGATACGCAGTATTTT
TRBJ2-2 | NA | TRBV6-1 | NA | CASSEVPGELFF | TGTGCCAGCAGTGAGGTCCCCGGGGAGCTGTTTTTT
TRBJ1-6 | once | TRBV9 | NA | CASSPSGGDNSPLHF | TGTGCCAGCAGCCCCTCCGGGGGGGATAATTCACCCCTCCACTTT
TRBJ1-1 | NA | TRBV9 | TRBD1 | CASSAGQANTEAFF | TGTGCCAGCAGCGCCGGACAGGCGAACACTGAAGCTTTCTTT
TRBJ2-5 | NA | TRBV4-1 | TRBD2 | CASSQVSGGTLKSQYF | TGCGCCAGCAGCCAAGTTAGCGGGGGGACGCTTAAGTCCCAGTACTTC
TRBJ2-7 | NA | TRBV28 | TRBD1 | CASSVAGGYEQYF | TGTGCCAGCAGTGTGGCAGGGGGATACGAGCAGTACTTC
TRBJ2-3 | NA | TRBV27 | NA | CASSLTLADTQYF | TGTGCCAGCAGTTTAACTCTGGCAGATACGCAGTATTTT
TRBJ1-1 | NA | TRBV11-2 | NA | CASSPSSWTEAFF | TGTGCCAGCAGCCCGTCTTCATGGACTGAAGCTTTCTTT
TRBJ2-5 | NA | TRBV9 | NA | CASSVGGDSQETQYF | TGTGCCAGCAGCGTAGGGGGGGACAGCCAAGAGACCCAGTACTTC
TRBJ1-5 | NA | TRBV7-9 | NA | CASTMDPDQPQHF | TGTGCCAGCACCATGGACCCTGATCAGCCCCAGCATTTT
TRBJ2-7 | NA | TRBV2 | TRBD1 | CASRDSGTGGYEQYF | TGTGCCAGCAGAGATAGCGGGACAGGGGGTTACGAGCAGTACTTC
TRBJ2-7 | NA | TRBV5-8 | TRBD1 | CASSALQGNRPFEQYF | TGTGCCAGCAGCGCCTTACAGGGGAACAGGCCCTTCGAGCAGTACTTC
TRBJ2-3 | NA | TRBV4-3 | TRBD2 | CASSHGRAGTDTQYF | TGCGCCAGCAGCCATGGGAGGGCCGGGACAGATACGCAGTATTTT
TRBJ2-1 | once | TRBV4-1 | TRBD2 | CASSLHPGLAGDDEQFF | TGCGCCAGCAGCCTTCACCCGGGACTAGCGGGGGACGATGAGCAGTTCTTC
TRBJ1-2 | NA | TRBV23-1 | NA | CASNTLGYCGYTF | TGCGCCAGCAACACACTGGGATATTGCGGCTACACCTTC
TRBJ2-7 | NA | TRBV4-1 | NA | CASSQEELKYYEQYF | TGCGCCAGCAGCCAAGAGGAGCTAAAGTACTACGAGCAGTACTTC
TRBJ1-2 | NA | TRBV6-1 | NA | CASSSQGPERYTF | TGTGCCAGCAGTAGCCAGGGCCCCGAACGCTACACCTTC
TRBJ1-5 | NA | TRBV10-3 | NA | CAISESSTVNQPQHF | TGTGCCATCAGTGAGTCGTCGACAGTCAATCAGCCCCAGCATTTT
TRBJ1-2 | NA | TRBV27 | NA | CASSLKGRAYGYTF | TGTGCCAGCAGTTTAAAAGGACGGGCGTATGGCTACACCTTC
TRBJ2-6 | NA | TRBV11-2 | NA | CASSSLPGSSGANVLTF | TGTGCCAGCAGCTCTCTCCCCGGTTCGTCTGGGGCCAACGTCCTGACTTTC
TRBJ1-1 | NA | TRBV4-1 | NA | CASSKGPSPGEAFF | TGCGCCAGCAGCAAGGGTCCATCTCCGGGAGAAGCTTTCTTT
TRBJ1-6 | NA | TRBV2 | NA | CASSDWADSSYNSPLHF | TGTGCCAGCAGTGATTGGGCAGATAGCTCCTATAATTCACCCCTCCACTTT
TRBJ2-7 | NA | TRBV4-1 | TRBD2 | CASSPIAGGPYEQYF | TGCGCCAGCAGCCCTATAGCGGGGGGTCCCTACGAGCAGTACTTC
TRBJ2-3 | NA | TRBV6-5 | TRBD2 | CASSSGLAPDTQYF | TGTGCCAGCAGTTCAGGACTAGCGCCAGATACGCAGTATTTT
TRBJ1-1 | NA | TRBV5-6 | NA | CASSSYDGEAFF | TGTGCCAGCAGCTCATATGATGGCGAAGCTTTCTTT
TRBJ2-1 | NA | TRBV27 | NA | CASSLTAPYTYNEQFF | TGTGCCAGCAGTTTGACCGCTCCTTATACCTACAATGAGCAGTTCTTC
TRBJ2-3 | NA | TRBV7-9 | TRBD2 | CASSLATLLAGGMIGTQYF | TGTGCCAGCAGCTTAGCGACCCTACTAGCGGGGGGGATGATTGGTACGCAGTATTTT
TRBJ2-2 | NA | TRBV10-1 | TRBD1 | CASSESRGPNTGELFF | TGCGCCAGCAGTGAGTCGAGGGGGCCGAACACCGGGGAGCTGTTTTTT
TRBJ1-2 | NA | TRBV18 | TRBD1 | CASSLADRTNYGYTF | TGTGCCAGCTCACTAGCGGACAGGACTAACTATGGCTACACCTTC
TRBJ2-1 | NA | TRBV29-1 | TRBD1 | CSGGTGEWQFF | TGCAGCGGCGGGACAGGGGAATGGCAGTTCTTC
TRBJ2-2 | NA | TRBV28 | TRBD2 | CASSYGLLAANTGELFF | TGTGCCAGCAGTTATGGGCTTCTAGCGGCCAACACCGGGGAGCTGTTTTTT
TRBJ2-1 | NA | TRBV7-9 | NA | CASSLAGADFNEQFF | TGTGCCAGCAGCTTAGCGGGAGCCGATTTCAATGAGCAGTTCTTC
TRBJ2-7 | NA | TRBV7-9 | TRBD2 | CASSFTSSGTYEQYF | TGTGCCAGCAGCTTCACGTCTAGCGGAACCTACGAGCAGTACTTC
TRBJ1-4 | NA | TRBV27 | NA | CASSSARTLHEKLFF | TGTGCCAGCAGTTCTGCTCGGACTTTGCATGAAAAACTGTTTTTT
TRBJ1-4 | NA | TRBV7-5 | NA | CARSLADRVANEKLFF | TGTGCCAGAAGCTTAGCCGACAGGGTGGCTAATGAAAAACTGTTTTTT
TRBJ2-1 | NA | TRBV2 | TRBD2 | CASMASGSYSYNEQFF | TGTGCCAGCATGGCTAGCGGGAGCTACTCCTACAATGAGCAGTTCTTC
TRBJ2-1 | NA | TRBV27 | NA | CASSLWGAPGEQFF | TGTGCCAGCAGTTTATGGGGGGCGCCGGGTGAGCAGTTCTTC
TRBJ2-1 | NA | TRBV11-3 | NA | CASSSRVEGYNEQFF | TGTGCCAGCAGCTCGCGGGTGGAGGGGTACAATGAGCAGTTCTTC
TRBJ2-1 | NA | TRBV11-2 | NA | CASSPESSYNEQFF | TGTGCCAGCAGCCCAGAGAGCTCCTACAATGAGCAGTTCTTC
TRBJ2-3 | NA | TRBV15 | NA | CATSRVRGPDTQYF | TGTGCCACCAGCAGAGTCCGGGGGCCTGATACGCAGTATTTT
TRBJ2-5 | NA | TRBV5-1 | NA | CASSIHLAAQETQYF | TGCGCCAGCAGCATTCACCTGGCAGCGCAAGAGACCCAGTACTTC
TRBJ2-2 | NA | TRBV11-3 | TRBD1 | CASSAEGDRGPAGELFF | TGTGCCAGCAGCGCCGAAGGGGACAGGGGCCCAGCCGGGGAGCTGTTTTTT
TRBJ1-4 | NA | TRBV4-3 | NA | CASSQDPGANEKLFF | TGCGCCAGCAGCCAAGATCCGGGGGCTAATGAAAAACTGTTTTTT
TRBJ2-2 | NA | TRBV6-6 | NA | CASVGNSGELFF | TGTGCCAGCGTGGGAAACAGCGGGGAGCTGTTTTTT
TRBJ1-5 | NA | TRBV4-1 | NA | CASSQDSSSAQHF | TGCGCCAGCAGCCAAGATTCCAGTTCGGCCCAGCATTTT
TRBJ2-7 | NA | TRBV29-1 | TRBD1 | CSVQTGSSYEQYF | TGCAGCGTCCAGACAGGGTCGTCCTACGAGCAGTACTTC
TRBJ2-7 | NA | TRBV13 | TRBD1 | CASSPGTDYEQYF | TGTGCCAGCAGCCCCGGGACAGACTACGAGCAGTACTTC